What follows describes a single T cell receptor beta chain. The data are from a study of T-cell reconstitution after alpha-beta-depleted transplantation in children. CDR1 is MNHEY and CDR2 is SMNVEV in the germline V gene (reference sequence). The CDR3 sequence is 15 residues long. V lost 6 bases, J lost 7 bases, and 13 bases stayed unmatched. Preparing the TCRbeta library involved the use of unique molecular identifiers. One entry per CDR3 protein results from TCRdb running MiXCR on the PCR reads. The sample records about 500,000 distinct CDR3 sequences, about 30% being singletons. The chain employs TRBV27 and TRBJ2-7; 9 nucleotides align to TRBD2. The source of this sequence is a human donor who donated a stem cell graft to a child with aplastic anemia. The source material was PBMCs from the stem cell graft donor, sampled from the stem cell graft. CDR3 protein: CASRKFAGGSPEQYF. DNA for the CDR3: TGTGCCAGCAGAAAGTTCGCGGGGGGGTCCCCAGAGCAGTACTTC.